This T cell receptor beta chain was captured in a study of blood T cell repertoires in COVID-19. On the study more broadly: Nucleic acid was either cDNA or gDNA, and it came from T cells, B-cell-depleted T cells, or PBMCs.

In the source study's methods: Estimation of nucleated cell counts was performed using reference gene primer amplification. Assay used: immunoSEQ multiplex PCR; TCRdb lists only in-frame clones, some missing. V, J and clone size are those of that table, while D and trimming were read from the DNA. The sample lists under 200,000 clones; 87% were seen once. V was trimmed by 4 bases and J by 0 bases, leaving 13 bases between them. The CDR3 runs to 16 residues. Germline CDR1 is ENHRY and CDR2 is SYGVKD. The clonotype was recovered from a man aged 55 to 70 with active or convalescent COVID-19. The chain joins TRBV10-3 to TRBJ1-3; weak D call: TRBD1 (5 bases). Sequencing input: peripheral blood. For the CDR3, the DNA is TGTGCCATCAGTGCAGTGGGGGGTCTCTCTGGAAACACCATATATTTT. It translates to CAISAVGGLSGNTIYF.